These T cell receptor beta chains were read from a single sample in a study of blood T cell repertoires in COVID-19. The repertoire was sequenced with immunoSEQ multiplex PCR; TCRdb's copy has only in-frame clones and lacks some. The sample shows some 370,000 clones, more than 75% of them seen only once. Sequenced material: peripheral blood. The receptors stem from a woman aged 25 to 45 with COVID-19, enrolled during active disease. The CDR3 runs from the conserved cysteine through the conserved F or W. Each record gives: V gene, J gene, clone size, D gene, CDR3 protein, CDR3 DNA. D genes are given only for firm matches. The listing skips clone size in some rows; elsewhere it reads once, few, many or a size class.

V gene: TRBV5-1; J gene: TRBJ2-5; clone size: .; D gene: TRBD2; CDR3 protein: CASSPGLALNGETQYF; CDR3 DNA: TGCGCCAGCAGCCCCGGACTAGCGCTTAATGGGGAGACCCAGTACTTC
V gene: TRBV6-2/TRBV6-3; J gene: TRBJ2-7; clone size: .; D gene: TRBD2; CDR3 protein: CASSTPGLAGRTSYEQYF; CDR3 DNA: TGTGCCAGCAGTACGCCGGGACTAGCGGGCCGAACCTCCTACGAGCAGTACTTC
V gene: TRBV5-1; J gene: TRBJ2-2; clone size: .; D gene: .; CDR3 protein: CASSLGHSATGELFF; CDR3 DNA: TGCGCCAGCAGCCTGGGACACTCTGCCACCGGGGAGCTGTTTTTT
V gene: TRBV6-6; J gene: TRBJ2-7; clone size: .; D gene: .; CDR3 protein: CASSYSDRYEQYF; CDR3 DNA: TGTGCCAGCAGTTACTCGGACAGATACGAGCAGTACTTC
V gene: TRBV11-2; J gene: TRBJ2-6; clone size: once; D gene: .; CDR3 protein: CASSDGGSGANVLTF; CDR3 DNA: TGTGCCAGCAGCGACGGAGGCTCTGGGGCCAACGTCCTGACTTTC
V gene: TRBV5-1; J gene: TRBJ2-2; clone size: .; D gene: TRBD2; CDR3 protein: CASSLAGGNTGELFF; CDR3 DNA: TGCGCCAGCAGCTTGGCGGGAGGAAACACCGGGGAGCTGTTTTTT
V gene: TRBV28; J gene: TRBJ1-2; clone size: few; D gene: TRBD1; CDR3 protein: CASSSQGLRYGYTF; CDR3 DNA: TGTGCCAGCAGTTCACAGGGGTTGCGCTATGGCTACACCTTC
V gene: TRBV24-1; J gene: TRBJ2-5; clone size: .; D gene: .; CDR3 protein: CATSGRGGRETQYF; CDR3 DNA: TGTGCCACCAGTGGCAGGGGAGGGCGGGAGACCCAGTACTTC
V gene: TRBV20-1; J gene: TRBJ1-2; clone size: .; D gene: .; CDR3 protein: CSARSGAGYTF; CDR3 DNA: TGCAGTGCTAGGTCAGGGGCTGGCTACACCTTC
V gene: TRBV18; J gene: TRBJ2-1; clone size: .; D gene: .; CDR3 protein: CASSPLTGKSSYNEQFF; CDR3 DNA: TGTGCCAGCTCACCACTGACAGGCAAGAGCTCCTACAATGAGCAGTTCTTC
V gene: TRBV15; J gene: TRBJ1-1; clone size: .; D gene: TRBD1; CDR3 protein: CATSRSGTGRTEAFF; CDR3 DNA: TGTGCCACCAGCAGATCCGGGACAGGGAGGACTGAAGCTTTCTTT
V gene: TRBV28; J gene: TRBJ2-1; clone size: .; D gene: .; CDR3 protein: CASSSGTSYNEQFF; CDR3 DNA: TGTGCCAGCAGTTCCGGGACATCCTACAATGAGCAGTTCTTC
V gene: TRBV19; J gene: TRBJ2-1; clone size: .; D gene: TRBD2; CDR3 protein: CASSGLAGFSNEQFF; CDR3 DNA: TGTGCCAGTAGTGGTCTAGCGGGATTCAGCAATGAGCAGTTCTTC
V gene: TRBV7-6; J gene: TRBJ2-1; clone size: once; D gene: TRBD2; CDR3 protein: CASSSSGNSYNEQFF; CDR3 DNA: TGTGCCAGCAGCTCAAGCGGGAACTCCTACAATGAGCAGTTCTTC
V gene: TRBV6-2/TRBV6-3; J gene: TRBJ1-2; clone size: .; D gene: .; CDR3 protein: CASSYHPHRDYGYTF; CDR3 DNA: TGTGCCAGCAGTTACCATCCCCACAGGGACTATGGCTACACCTTC
V gene: TRBV29-1; J gene: TRBJ1-5; clone size: .; D gene: .; CDR3 protein: CSVGGDSNQPQHF; CDR3 DNA: TGCAGCGTTGGAGGCGATAGCAATCAGCCCCAGCATTTT
V gene: TRBV5-1; J gene: TRBJ2-3; clone size: .; D gene: .; CDR3 protein: CASSLGGAGASTDTQYF; CDR3 DNA: TGCGCCAGCAGCTTGGGGGGAGCAGGGGCTTCCACAGATACGCAGTATTTT
V gene: TRBV29-1; J gene: TRBJ2-7; clone size: once; D gene: .; CDR3 protein: CSVGHPYEQYF; CDR3 DNA: TGCAGCGTGGGACACCCCTACGAGCAGTACTTC
V gene: TRBV28; J gene: TRBJ1-1; clone size: .; D gene: .; CDR3 protein: CASSLSGGNTEAFF; CDR3 DNA: TGTGCCAGCAGTTTATCGGGGGGTAACACTGAAGCTTTCTTT
V gene: TRBV5-4; J gene: TRBJ1-1; clone size: .; D gene: TRBD1; CDR3 protein: CASSKGQLTTEAFF; CDR3 DNA: TGTGCCAGCAGCAAGGGACAGCTTACCACTGAAGCTTTCTTT
V gene: TRBV5-6; J gene: TRBJ2-1; clone size: .; D gene: .; CDR3 protein: CASSSPGTRGYNEQFF; CDR3 DNA: TGTGCCAGCAGCTCGCCGGGAACCCGTGGCTACAATGAGCAGTTCTTC
V gene: TRBV29-1; J gene: TRBJ1-4; clone size: .; D gene: TRBD1; CDR3 protein: CSVRTGEKLFF; CDR3 DNA: TGCAGCGTGCGGACAGGGGAAAAACTGTTTTTT
V gene: TRBV3-1/TRBV3-2; J gene: TRBJ2-5; clone size: once; D gene: TRBD2; CDR3 protein: CASSQSRLAGGEETQYF; CDR3 DNA: TGTGCCAGCAGCCAGTCCCGACTAGCGGGAGGGGAAGAGACCCAGTACTTC
V gene: TRBV4-3; J gene: TRBJ2-6; clone size: .; D gene: .; CDR3 protein: CASSQESASYSGANVLTF; CDR3 DNA: TGCGCCAGCAGCCAAGAAAGCGCCTCTTACTCTGGGGCCAACGTCCTGACTTTC
V gene: TRBV3-1/TRBV3-2; J gene: TRBJ2-1; clone size: .; D gene: .; CDR3 protein: CASSQDPVANEQFF; CDR3 DNA: TGTGCCAGCAGCCAAGATCCCGTGGCCAATGAGCAGTTCTTC
V gene: TRBV5-1; J gene: TRBJ2-1; clone size: .; D gene: TRBD2; CDR3 protein: CASRRRLAGADNEQFF; CDR3 DNA: TGCGCCAGCAGGAGGCGACTAGCGGGTGCCGACAATGAGCAGTTCTTC
V gene: TRBV28; J gene: TRBJ1-2; clone size: .; D gene: .; CDR3 protein: CASSPPVVALIANTF; CDR3 DNA: TGTGCCAGCAGTCCCCCGGTGGTCGCCCTTATTGCAAACACCTTC
V gene: TRBV2; J gene: TRBJ2-7; clone size: .; D gene: TRBD2; CDR3 protein: CASSGSSGRAEQYF; CDR3 DNA: TGTGCCAGCAGTGGGTCTAGCGGGAGGGCCGAGCAGTACTTC
V gene: TRBV6-5; J gene: TRBJ2-3; clone size: .; D gene: TRBD1; CDR3 protein: CASSPGQLTDTQYF; CDR3 DNA: TGTGCCAGCAGTCCGGGACAGCTCACAGATACGCAGTATTTT
V gene: TRBV5-1; J gene: TRBJ2-1; clone size: .; D gene: .; CDR3 protein: CASSLAADEQFF; CDR3 DNA: TGCGCCAGCAGCTTGGCTGCGGATGAGCAGTTCTTC
V gene: TRBV19; J gene: TRBJ2-3; clone size: .; D gene: TRBD2; CDR3 protein: CASRRLAGETDTQYF; CDR3 DNA: TGTGCCAGTAGGAGACTAGCGGGAGAGACAGATACGCAGTATTTT
V gene: TRBV30; J gene: TRBJ2-5; clone size: .; D gene: .; CDR3 protein: CAWRGRKETQYF; CDR3 DNA: TGTGCCTGGAGGGGCAGGAAGGAGACCCAGTACTTC
V gene: TRBV4-2; J gene: TRBJ1-1; clone size: .; D gene: .; CDR3 protein: CASSQDRPTEAFF; CDR3 DNA: TGTGCCAGCAGCCAAGACAGGCCCACTGAAGCTTTCTTT
V gene: TRBV6-4; J gene: TRBJ1-6; clone size: few; D gene: .; CDR3 protein: CASSDRGDNSPLHF; CDR3 DNA: TGTGCCAGCAGTGACAGGGGCGATAATTCACCCCTCCACTTT
V gene: TRBV27; J gene: TRBJ2-7; clone size: .; D gene: .; CDR3 protein: CASSVTGAGGRRDEQYF; CDR3 DNA: TGTGCCAGCAGTGTGACTGGGGCTGGCGGCCGTCGGGACGAGCAGTACTTC
V gene: TRBV6-2/TRBV6-3; J gene: TRBJ2-7; clone size: .; D gene: .; CDR3 protein: CASSYAGPYEQYF; CDR3 DNA: TGTGCCAGCAGTTATGCGGGGCCCTACGAGCAGTACTTC
V gene: TRBV9; J gene: TRBJ1-5; clone size: .; D gene: TRBD1; CDR3 protein: CASSVAGAGGEPQHF; CDR3 DNA: TGTGCCAGCAGCGTAGCTGGGGCAGGGGGCGAGCCCCAGCATTTT
V gene: TRBV11-2; J gene: TRBJ1-3; clone size: .; D gene: .; CDR3 protein: CASSLLIWGDSGNTIYF; CDR3 DNA: TGTGCCAGCAGCTTATTAATCTGGGGAGACTCTGGAAACACCATATATTTT
V gene: TRBV5-1; J gene: TRBJ2-7; clone size: once; D gene: TRBD2; CDR3 protein: CASSPGTSVSYEQYF; CDR3 DNA: TGCGCCAGCAGCCCCGGGACTAGCGTCTCCTACGAGCAGTACTTC
V gene: TRBV28; J gene: TRBJ1-2; clone size: .; D gene: TRBD1; CDR3 protein: CASRGDRVGYTF; CDR3 DNA: TGTGCCAGCAGAGGGGACAGAGTCGGCTACACCTTC
V gene: TRBV6-2/TRBV6-3; J gene: TRBJ2-7; clone size: .; D gene: .; CDR3 protein: CASSRGLYEQYF; CDR3 DNA: TGTGCCAGCAGTAGGGGCCTCTACGAGCAGTACTTC
V gene: TRBV19; J gene: TRBJ2-7; clone size: many; D gene: TRBD2; CDR3 protein: CASSRAGDVDEQYF; CDR3 DNA: TGTGCCAGTAGTAGGGCGGGAGACGTCGACGAGCAGTACTTC
V gene: TRBV2; J gene: TRBJ1-2; clone size: .; D gene: .; CDR3 protein: CASIMGRNYGYTF; CDR3 DNA: TGTGCCAGCATAATGGGCAGGAACTATGGCTACACCTTC
V gene: TRBV7-7; J gene: TRBJ2-3; clone size: .; D gene: TRBD2; CDR3 protein: CASSLFAGDTDTQYF; CDR3 DNA: TGTGCTAGCAGCTTATTCGCGGGAGACACAGATACGCAGTATTTT
V gene: TRBV30; J gene: TRBJ2-7; clone size: .; D gene: .; CDR3 protein: CAWSVNEQYF; CDR3 DNA: TGTGCCTGGAGTGTCAACGAGCAGTACTTC